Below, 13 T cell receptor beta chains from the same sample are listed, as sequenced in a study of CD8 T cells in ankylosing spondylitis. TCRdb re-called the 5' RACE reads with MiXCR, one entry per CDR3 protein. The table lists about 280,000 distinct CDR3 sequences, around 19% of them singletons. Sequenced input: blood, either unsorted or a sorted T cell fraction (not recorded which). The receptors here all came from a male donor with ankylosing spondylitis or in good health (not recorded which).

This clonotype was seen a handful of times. The CDR3 here is CASSRTGIYEQYV. For the CDR3, the DNA is TGTGCCAGCAGTCGAACAGGGATTTACGAGCAGTACGTC. This rearrangement joins TRBV12-3 or TRBV12-4 to TRBJ2-7; the D gene is possibly TRBD1 (6 bases). The V and J ends lost 5 bases and 4 bases respectively, with 12 bases between them. This CDR3 has 13 amino acids.

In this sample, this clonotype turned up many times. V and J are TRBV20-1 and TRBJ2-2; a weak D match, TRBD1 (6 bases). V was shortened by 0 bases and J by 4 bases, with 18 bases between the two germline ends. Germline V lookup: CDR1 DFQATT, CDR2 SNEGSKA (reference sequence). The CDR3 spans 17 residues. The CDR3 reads CSARDSHRDIGTGELFF. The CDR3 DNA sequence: TGCAGTGCTAGAGATTCCCACCGGGACATCGGCACCGGGGAGCTGTTTTTT.

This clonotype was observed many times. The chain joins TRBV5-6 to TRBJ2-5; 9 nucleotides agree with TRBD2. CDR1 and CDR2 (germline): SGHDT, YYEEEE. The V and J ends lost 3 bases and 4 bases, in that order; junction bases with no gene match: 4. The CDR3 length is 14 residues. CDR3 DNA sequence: TGTGCCAGCAGCTGGGGACTAGCATCAGAGACCCAGTACTTC. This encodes CASSWGLASETQYF.

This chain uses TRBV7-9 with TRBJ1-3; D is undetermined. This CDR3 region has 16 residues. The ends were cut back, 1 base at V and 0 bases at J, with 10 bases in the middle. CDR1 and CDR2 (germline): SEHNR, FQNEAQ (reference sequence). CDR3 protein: CASSLVGGISGNTIYF. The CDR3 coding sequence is TGTGCCAGCAGCTTAGTTGGCGGGATCTCTGGAAACACCATATATTTT.

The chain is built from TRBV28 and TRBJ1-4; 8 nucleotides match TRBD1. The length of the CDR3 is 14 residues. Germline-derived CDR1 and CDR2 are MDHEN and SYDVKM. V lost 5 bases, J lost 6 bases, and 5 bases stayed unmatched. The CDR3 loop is CASSEQGVHEKLFF. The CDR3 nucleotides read TGTGCCAGCAGTGAACAGGGGGTGCATGAAAAACTGTTTTTT.

The CDR3 sequence: CASSRLPGNTIYF. CDR3 nucleotide sequence: TGCGCCAGCAGTCGATTGCCTGGAAACACCATATATTTT. The chain joins TRBV5-1 to TRBJ1-3; D remains unclear. Germline V gene data show CDR1 as SGHRS and CDR2 as YFSETQ. CDR3 size: 13 residues. V shed 5 bases and J shed 2 bases, with 8 bases lying between them. Together with reference TRBV5-1 and TRBJ1-3, the CDR3 gives the full variable domain: KAGVTQTPRYLIKTRGQQVTLSCSPISGHRSVSWYQQTPGQGLQFLFEYFSETQRNKGNFPGRFSGRQFSNSRSEMNVSTLELGDSALYLCASSRLPGNTIYFGEGSWLTVV.

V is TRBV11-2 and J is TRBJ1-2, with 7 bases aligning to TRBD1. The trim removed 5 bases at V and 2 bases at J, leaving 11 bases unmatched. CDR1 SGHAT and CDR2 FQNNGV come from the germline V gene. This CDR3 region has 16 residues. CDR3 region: CASSDRTGTVNYGYTF. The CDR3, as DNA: TGTGCCAGCAGCGACCGGACCGGGACAGTCAACTATGGCTACACCTTC.

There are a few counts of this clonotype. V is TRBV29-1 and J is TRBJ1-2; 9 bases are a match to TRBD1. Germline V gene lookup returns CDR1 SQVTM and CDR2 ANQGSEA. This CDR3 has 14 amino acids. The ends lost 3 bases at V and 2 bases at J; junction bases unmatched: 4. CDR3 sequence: CSVERTGENYGYTF. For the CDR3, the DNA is TGCAGCGTTGAGAGGACAGGGGAAAACTATGGCTACACCTTC.

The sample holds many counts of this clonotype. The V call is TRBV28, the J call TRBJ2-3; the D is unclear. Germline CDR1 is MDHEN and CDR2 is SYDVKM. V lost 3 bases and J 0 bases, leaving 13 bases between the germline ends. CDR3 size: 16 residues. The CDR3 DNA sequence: TGTGCCAGCAGTTTCCCACCCGGGCGGAGCACAGATACGCAGTATTTT. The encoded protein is CASSFPPGRSTDTQYF.

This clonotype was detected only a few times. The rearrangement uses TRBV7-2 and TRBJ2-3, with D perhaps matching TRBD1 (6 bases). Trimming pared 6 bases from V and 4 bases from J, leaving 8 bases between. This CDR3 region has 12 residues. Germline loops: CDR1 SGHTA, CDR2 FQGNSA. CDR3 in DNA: TGTGCCAGCAGGCCAGGGGCAGATACGCAGTATTTT. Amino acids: CASRPGADTQYF.

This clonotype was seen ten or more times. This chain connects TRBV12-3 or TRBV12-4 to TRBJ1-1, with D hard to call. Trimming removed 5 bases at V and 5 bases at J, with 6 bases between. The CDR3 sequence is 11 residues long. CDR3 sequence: CASSTLTEAFF. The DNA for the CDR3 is TGTGCCAGCAGTACTTTAACTGAAGCTTTCTTT.

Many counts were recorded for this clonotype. The DNA of the CDR3 is TGCAGCGTTGAGCGGGTCGGACAGGGGGTGACAGATACGCAGTATTTT. Translated, it gives CSVERVGQGVTDTQYF. The V call is TRBV29-1, the J call TRBJ2-3; 10 bases align to TRBD1. This CDR3 is 16 amino acids long. The junction had 9 bases not matched to a gene; V was cut back by 3 bases and J by 3 bases. The germline CDR1 and CDR2 sequences are SQVTM and ANQGSEA.

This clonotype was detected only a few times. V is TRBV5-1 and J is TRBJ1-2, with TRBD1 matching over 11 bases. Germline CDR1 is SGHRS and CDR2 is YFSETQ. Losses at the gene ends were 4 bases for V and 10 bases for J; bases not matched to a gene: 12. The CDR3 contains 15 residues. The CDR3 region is CASSIGTGGTGVYTF. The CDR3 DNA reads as TGCGCCAGCAGCATTGGGACAGGGGGGACCGGGGTCTACACCTTC.